A single sample is the source of the 3 T cell receptor beta chains below, sequenced in a study of T cell responses to AZD1222 COVID-19 vaccine. TCRdb's table, derived via immunoSEQ multiplex PCR, lists solely in-frame clones and lacks some. The table has 75,000 to 90,000 clones, around nine tenths seen once. The sequencing here drew on peripheral blood, taken on day 0 of AZD1222 vaccination. Receptors were obtained from an adult in good health.

The chain is built from TRBV15 and TRBJ2-3, with D perhaps matching TRBD1 or TRBD2 (7 bases each). V dropped 0 bases and J dropped 5 bases, with 9 bases sitting between them. This CDR3 has 14 amino acids. Germline V gene data show CDR1 as LNHNV and CDR2 as YYDKDF (reference sequence). The CDR3 sequence is CATSRDRGGDTQYF. The CDR3, as DNA: TGTGCCACCAGCAGAGACAGGGGGGGAGATACGCAGTATTTT.

Only one count was recorded for this clone. This rearrangement joins TRBV7-2 to TRBJ2-3; D unclear. This CDR3 is 13 amino acids long. Trimming left V 5 bases short and J 6 bases short, with 12 bases between. Germline V gene lookup returns CDR1 SGHTA and CDR2 FQGNSA. The CDR3 sequence: CASSQRSWDTQYF. The CDR3 DNA sequence: TGTGCCAGCAGCCAACGAAGCTGGGATACGCAGTATTTT.

V is TRBV5-4 and J is TRBJ1-1; no firm D call. The V end was cut by 3 bases, the J end by 11 bases, with 14 bases between. From germline, CDR1 is SGHNT and CDR2 YYREEE (reference sequence). CDR3 length: 12 residues. The CDR3 nucleotides are TGTGCCAGCAGCTCCGGCCCCCTGGACGCTTTCTTT. Protein: CASSSGPLDAFF.